The present T cell receptor beta chain was sequenced within a study of resident and recirculating memory T cells in vitiligo. Study as a whole: The samples were homogenized without cell sorting before genomic DNA extraction. Study-level findings and limits: Sequences differed between biopsy sites and patients, suggesting private specificity.

V was pared by 0 bases and J by 1 base, with 9 bases between. This CDR3 comprises 14 residues. Germline V gene lookup returns CDR1 GTSNPN and CDR2 SVGIG (reference sequence). The table lists this clone with a few counts. Its antigen is still unknown. TCRdb keeps only in-frame clones here, not all; method: immunoSEQ multiplex PCR. The data show 75,000 to 85,000 clones, 92% seen once. No patient showed confetti depigmentation, a clinical sign of active disease. The sample taken for sequencing was blood. The TCR originated in a male donor with vitiligo. The V and J genes are TRBV30 and TRBJ1-1, with no clear D. The chain's CDR3 is CAWSVKTPNTEAFF. In nucleotides, the CDR3 is TGTGCCTGGAGTGTCAAGACACCGAACACTGAAGCTTTCTTT.